What follows are 30 T cell receptor beta chains derived from one specimen sequenced in a study of CD4+ T cells in melanoma. TCRdb's table, derived via immunoSEQ multiplex PCR, lists solely in-frame clones and lacks some. The sample shows 140,000 or so clones, 92% of them seen only once. The receptors come from a human donor with melanoma.

This chain connects TRBV2 to TRBJ2-6, with 7 bases identical to TRBD2. The ends lost 6 bases at V and 0 bases at J; junction bases unmatched: 5. Germline V gives CDR1 SNHLY, CDR2 FYNNEI. This CDR3 spans 16 amino acids. The CDR3 bases are TGTGCCAGCAGCGATCGCGGGGGCTCTGGGGCCAACGTCCTGACTTTC. Its translation: CASSDRGGSGANVLTF. Complete variable domain (other parts from reference TRBV2 and TRBJ2-6): EPEVTQTPSHQVTQMGQEVILRCVPISNHLYFYWYRQILGQKVEFLVSFYNNEISEKSEIFDDQFSVERPDGSNFTLKIRSTKLEDSAMYFCASSDRGGSGANVLTFGAGSRLTVL.

As regards this clone: The junction and the germline gene differ at one end; a read error may be behind it. CDR3 in DNA: TGTGCCAGCAGCCCGGGGGTCATCTTC. This encodes CASSPGVIF. V gene TRBV27 combines with J gene TRBJ1-2; tentatively, D is TRBD1 (5 bases). Germline values: CDR1 MNHEY, CDR2 SMNVEV (reference sequence). This CDR3 region has 9 residues.

The chain uses TRBV28 and TRBJ1-4; no firm D call. This CDR3 spans 14 amino acids. Looked up from germline, CDR1 is MDHEN and CDR2 is SYDVKM. The V and J ends lost 5 bases and 2 bases respectively, with 9 bases between them. The DNA of the CDR3 is TGTGCCAGCAGTAAGTTAGGCACTAATGAAAAACTGTTTTTT. Encoded protein: CASSKLGTNEKLFF.

The J gene is TRBJ2-7, the V gene TRBV5-1, with 8 bases matching TRBD1. V trimming: 3 bases; J trimming: 4 bases; junction bases outside the gene matches: 6. Per germline, CDR1 SGHRS and CDR2 YFSETQ. The CDR3 covers 14 residues. CDR3 region: CASSSGTGGYEQYF. Written as DNA, the CDR3 is TGCGCCAGCAGCTCGGGGACAGGAGGATACGAGCAGTACTTC.

The gene calls are TRBV6-5 and TRBJ2-7; 9 bases line up with TRBD1. Germline V gives CDR1 MNHEY, CDR2 SVGAGI. This CDR3 comprises 14 residues. The ends lost 6 bases at V and 3 bases at J; junction bases unmatched: 6. CDR3 nucleotides: TGTGCCAGCAGACCCCCGGGACAGGGCTACGAGCAGTACTTC. Amino acids: CASRPPGQGYEQYF.

The rearrangement uses TRBV7-8 and TRBJ2-1; D is ambiguous. With 2 bases removed from V and 0 bases from J, the gap between germline ends came to 11 bases. This CDR3 contains 16 residues. Per the germline V gene, CDR1 is SGHVS and CDR2 is FQNEAQ. In DNA, the CDR3 is TGTGCCAGCAGCTTAAGCGCTCAGCGCTCCTACAATGAGCAGTTCTTC. Amino acid sequence: CASSLSAQRSYNEQFF.

The chain is built from TRBV9 and TRBJ2-2; no clear D. V gave up 0 bases and J gave up 6 bases, with 12 bases separating them. The CDR3 has 15 residues. The V gene's germline CDR1 is SGDLS and CDR2 YYNGEE. The CDR3 DNA follows: TGTGCCAGCAGCGTAGAGGCAGGCCCCCCCGGGGAGCTGTTTTTT. Translation gives CASSVEAGPPGELFF.

The V call is TRBV30, the J call TRBJ1-2; D might be TRBD1 (6 bases). This CDR3 has 11 amino acids. Germline assignment: CDR1 GTSNPN and CDR2 SVGIG (reference sequence). The V gene lost 7 bases and the J gene lost 4 bases, with 10 bases spanning the gap. The CDR3 DNA follows: TGTGCCTATTGGACAGCCTATGGCTACACCTTC. It encodes CAYWTAYGYTF.

This chain connects TRBV5-8 to TRBJ2-3; D may correspond to TRBD1 or TRBD2 (5 bases each). This CDR3 spans 13 amino acids. With 7 bases removed from V and 3 bases from J, the gap between germline ends came to 12 bases. Germline-derived CDR1 and CDR2 are SGHTS and YDEGEE. DNA for the CDR3: TGTGCCAGCCGAGGGGTCGGGACAGATACGCAGTATTTT. Protein: CASRGVGTDTQYF.

The gene calls are TRBV30 and TRBJ1-2; D is unresolved. The CDR3 has 15 residues. Trimming took 4 bases from V and 4 from J, leaving 19 bases between them. Germline CDR1 is GTSNPN and CDR2 is SVGIG (reference sequence). CDR3 amino acids: CAWTSDARSAYGYTF. In DNA form, the CDR3 reads TGTGCCTGGACGTCGGACGCCCGATCGGCCTATGGCTACACCTTC.

The genes are TRBV7-3 and TRBJ2-3; 7 positions agree with TRBD1. Germline assignment: CDR1 SGHTA and CDR2 FQGTGA. V shed 5 bases, J shed 9 bases, and the junction held 8 bases outside the gene matches. There are 13 residues in the CDR3. The CDR3 nucleotides read TGTGCCAGCAGCGTAGACAGGGAGCGCACGCAGTATTTT. This codes for CASSVDRERTQYF.

V usage is TRBV11-2 and J usage is TRBJ1-2; D possibly corresponds to TRBD1 (5 bases). V was pared by 2 bases and J by 8 bases, with 21 bases between. Germline loops: CDR1 SGHAT, CDR2 FQNNGV. This CDR3 contains 16 residues. The CDR3 is CASSLFQAGLGEGYTF. CDR3 nucleotide sequence: TGTGCCAGCAGCTTATTCCAGGCGGGGCTTGGAGAAGGCTACACCTTC.

V gene TRBV19 combines with J gene TRBJ1-5; tentative D call: TRBD1 (5 bases). The CDR3 is 17 amino acids. V was cut by 5 bases and J by 1 base, with 18 bases left in between. Per germline, CDR1 LNHDA and CDR2 SQIVND (reference sequence). CDR3 nucleotide sequence: TGTGCCAGTAGTCCAGGGATAGGATCGTCGAGCAATCAGCCCCAGCATTTT. This sequence encodes CASSPGIGSSSNQPQHF. Together with reference TRBV19 and TRBJ1-5, the CDR3 gives the full variable domain: DGGITQSPKYLFRKEGQNVTLSCEQNLNHDAMYWYRQDPGQGLRLIYYSQIVNDFQKGDIAEGYSVSREKKESFPLTVTSAQKNPTAFYLCASSPGIGSSSNQPQHFGDGTRLSIL.

The gene calls are TRBV5-1 and TRBJ1-2; D is possibly TRBD1 (5 bases). V gave up 5 bases and J gave up 8 bases, with 19 bases separating them. The CDR3 is 14 residues long. Germline V gene sequence: CDR1 SGHRS, CDR2 YFSETQ. In DNA, the CDR3 is TGCGCCAGCAGAACAGGTCCCCAAGCCGTCGGCTACACCTTC. Its protein product is CASRTGPQAVGYTF.

The J gene is TRBJ2-2, the V gene TRBV4-2; D perhaps matches TRBD1 (5 bases). From germline, CDR1 is LGHNA and CDR2 YNFKEQ. This CDR3 is 15 amino acids long. V gave up 4 bases and J gave up 1 base, with 10 bases separating them. The CDR3 coding sequence is TGTGCCAGCAGCCGACAGACTGGGAACACCGGGGAGCTGTTTTTT. Its translation is CASSRQTGNTGELFF.

The J gene is TRBJ2-5, the V gene TRBV2; 13 nucleotides line up with TRBD2. V shed 6 bases, J shed 5 bases, and the junction held 6 bases outside the gene matches. This CDR3 has 15 amino acids. Germline-derived CDR1 and CDR2 are SNHLY and FYNNEI. The DNA for the CDR3 is TGTGCCAGCAGAGGGGGACTAGCGGGGTCGGAGACCCAGTACTTC. This encodes CASRGGLAGSETQYF.

This rearrangement joins TRBV5-1 to TRBJ1-5, with D possibly matching TRBD1 (6 bases). V lost 1 base and J lost 2, with 16 bases in between. This CDR3 spans 17 amino acids. The germline CDR1 and CDR2 sequences are SGHRS and YFSETQ. The CDR3 sequence: CASSLQPRGAGNQPQHF. CDR3 nucleotides: TGCGCCAGCAGCTTGCAGCCCAGGGGAGCGGGCAATCAGCCCCAGCATTTT.

The chain combines TRBV6-6 with TRBJ1-6; D is unresolved. The CDR3 totals 12 residues. The germline V gene has CDR1 MNHNY and CDR2 SVGAGI (reference sequence). Trimming cost V 2 bases and J 10 bases, with 6 bases left between them. CDR3 amino acids: CASSYEGSPLHF. DNA of the CDR3: TGTGCCAGCAGTTACGAGGGCTCACCCCTCCACTTT.

V is TRBV2 and J is TRBJ2-5, with 7 bases matching TRBD1. CDR3 size: 14 residues. Germline CDR1 reads SNHLY; CDR2 reads FYNNEI. The V and J ends lost 6 bases and 5 bases, in that order; junction bases with no gene match: 9. The DNA for the CDR3 is TGTGCCAGCAGCATACAGGGGCGTACTGAGACCCAGTACTTC. Its protein product is CASSIQGRTETQYF.

J is TRBJ2-1 and V is TRBV7-9; no definite D call. CDR1 and CDR2 from the germline V gene are SEHNR and FQNEAQ (reference sequence). CDR3 size: 12 residues. Trimming took 5 bases from V and 11 from J, leaving 13 bases between them. CDR3: CASSLTMFKQFF. The DNA for the CDR3 is TGTGCCAGCAGCCTCACGATGTTTAAGCAGTTCTTC.

This clone is a singleton in its sample. This chain connects TRBV5-1 to TRBJ2-5, with TRBD2 matching 10 bases. CDR3 length: 16 amino acids. The V gene's germline CDR1 is SGHRS and CDR2 YFSETQ. J lost 5 bases, V lost 0 bases, and 7 bases had no gene match. The CDR3 DNA reads as TGCGCCAGCAGCTTGGGGCTAGCGGGGGTCGACGAGACCCAGTACTTC. This encodes CASSLGLAGVDETQYF.

The chain carries TRBV5-1 and TRBJ2-5, with 8 bases aligning to TRBD1. CDR1 and CDR2 from the germline V gene are SGHRS and YFSETQ. Germline trimming cut 1 base from V and 5 bases from J; bases unmatched to any gene: 4. The CDR3 sequence is 14 residues long. In DNA, the CDR3 is TGCGCCAGCAGCTTGACGGCAGGGGGCGAGACCCAGTACTTC. Translation gives CASSLTAGGETQYF.

The chain couples TRBV7-8 to TRBJ2-5, with D possibly TRBD2 on 6 matching bases. This CDR3 has 15 amino acids. Trimming removed 5 bases from V and 5 bases from J, with 18 bases in between. CDR1 is SGHVS and CDR2 is FQNEAQ in the germline V gene. Here the CDR3 DNA reads TGTGCCAGCAGCGACCGGACTAACCGTTGGGAGACCCAGTACTTC. Translation gives CASSDRTNRWETQYF.

The chain is built from TRBV5-1 and TRBJ1-2, with 11 bases fitting TRBD1. This CDR3 has 19 amino acids. Trimming took 3 bases from V and 4 from J; bases not matched to a gene: 17. Germline V CDR1 and CDR2: SGHRS, YFSETQ. Written as DNA, the CDR3 is TGCGCCAGCAGCTCCCTCACCGGGGACAGGGGGATCTCCTTCTATGGCTACACCTTC. Translated: CASSSLTGDRGISFYGYTF.

Notes on this clone: Other DNA sequences in this specimen translate into the identical CDR3. This chain uses TRBV5-1 with TRBJ2-7; D not resolved. Trimming took off 0 bases at V and 6 bases at J, with 7 bases between the two ends. From germline, CDR1 is SGHRS and CDR2 YFSETQ. The CDR3 contains 12 residues. The CDR3 bases are TGCGCCAGCAGCTTGGAGGGTGGCGAGCAGTACTTC. Its protein product is CASSLEGGEQYF.

This clone was picked up one time. Other DNA sequences in this sample translate to the same CDR3. The V and J genes are TRBV5-1 and TRBJ1-1; TRBD1 matches at 7 bases. Germline V gene data show CDR1 as SGHRS and CDR2 as YFSETQ. The CDR3 runs to 14 residues. V shed 1 base and J 2 bases; nucleotides not matched to a gene: 2. This chain's CDR3 is CASSLQGGNTEAFF. The CDR3 nucleotides read TGCGCCAGCAGCTTGCAGGGGGGAAACACTGAAGCTTTCTTT. Complete variable domain (other parts from reference TRBV5-1 and TRBJ1-1): KAGVTQTPRYLIKTRGQQVTLSCSPISGHRSVSWYQQTPGQGLQFLFEYFSETQRNKGNFPGRFSGRQFSNSRSEMNVSTLELGDSALYLCASSLQGGNTEAFFGQGTRLTVV.

This chain uses TRBV6-1 with TRBJ2-7; a possible D gene is TRBD2 (5 bases). This CDR3 comprises 16 residues. The germline V gene encodes CDR1 MNHNS and CDR2 SASEGT. V was shortened by 3 bases and J by 3 bases, with 18 bases between the two germline ends. CDR3 DNA: TGTGCCAGCAGTGACCGAGGAGGCAGGAACGACTACGAGCAGTACTTC. Amino acids: CASSDRGGRNDYEQYF.

The chain combines TRBV27 with TRBJ2-6; TRBD1 matches at 8 bases. This CDR3 comprises 13 residues. CDR1 is MNHEY, CDR2 SMNVEV, per germline (reference sequence). Germline trimming cut 11 bases from V and 5 bases from J; bases unmatched to any gene: 5. The CDR3 DNA reads as TGTGCCGTCAGGGGGCTTTGGGCCAACGTCCTGACTTTC. Translation gives CAVRGLWANVLTF. The full variable domain, its missing parts supplied by reference TRBV27 and TRBJ2-6, is EAQVTQNPRYLITVTGKKLTVTCSQNMNHEYMSWYRQDPGLGLRQIYYSMNVEVTDKGDVPEGYKVSRKEKRNFPLILESPSPNQTSLYFCAVRGLWANVLTFGAGSRLTVL.

Here the CDR3 DNA reads TGTGCCAGCAGCTTAACAAGCATGAACACTGAAGCTTTCTTT. Protein product: CASSLTSMNTEAFF. V is TRBV7-6 and J is TRBJ1-1, with D unresolved. Trimming shortened V by 2 bases and J by 0 bases, and 7 bases separated the two germline ends. This CDR3 comprises 14 residues. Per the germline V gene, CDR1 is SGHVS and CDR2 is FNYEAQ.

This chain joins TRBV7-3 and TRBJ2-5, with TRBD1 matching over 8 bases. The V gene end was trimmed by 5 bases and the J gene end by 5 bases; junction bases not matched to a gene: 4. The CDR3 has 13 residues. Germline V gene sequence: CDR1 SGHTA, CDR2 FQGTGA. CDR3 sequence reads: CASSQQGVETQYF. CDR3 nucleotides: TGTGCCAGCAGCCAACAGGGGGTTGAGACCCAGTACTTC.